Presented here are 24 T cell receptor beta chains from one specimen sequenced in a study of blood T cell repertoires in COVID-19. Only in-frame clones appear in the TCRdb table, and some are missing; sequencing was by immunoSEQ multiplex PCR. The sample holds some 250,000 clones, roughly 88% seen once. Sequenced input: peripheral blood. These TCRs come from a man aged 35-49 years with acute or convalescent COVID-19.

The genes are TRBV4-2 and TRBJ2-1; TRBD2 matches 7 bases. The CDR3 sequence is 14 residues long. Germline V lookup: CDR1 LGHNA, CDR2 YNFKEQ. J was trimmed by 5 bases and V by 1 base; bases with no gene match: 2. The CDR3 DNA reads TGTGCCAGCAGCCAAGTTGGGGGGGACAATGAGCAGTTCTTC. Amino acid sequence: CASSQVGGDNEQFF.

This clone was picked up a small number of times. The chain carries TRBV6-2 or TRBV6-3 and TRBJ1-1; maybe TRBD1 (6 bases). CDR3 size: 16 residues. Germline CDR1 MNHEY, CDR2 SVGEGT. Trimming stripped 5 bases from V and 6 bases from J, with 22 bases between. The CDR3 sequence is CASSHRVSPSRAEAFF. DNA of the CDR3: TGTGCCAGCAGTCACAGGGTTAGCCCCAGTCGCGCTGAAGCTTTCTTT.

The J gene is TRBJ2-1, the V gene TRBV27; tentative D call: TRBD1 (5 bases). Germline CDR1 is MNHEY and CDR2 is SMNVEV (reference sequence). The CDR3 runs to 15 residues. V was trimmed by 2 bases and J by 6 bases, leaving 14 bases between them. CDR3 DNA sequence: TGTGCCAGCAGTTTACGGTTTGCAGGGCCCAATGAGCAGTTCTTC. This translates into CASSLRFAGPNEQFF.

The chain couples TRBV6-6 to TRBJ1-2; D remains unclear. Germline CDR1 reads MNHNY; CDR2 reads SVGAGI (reference sequence). Trimming cost V 6 bases and J 4 bases, with 9 bases left between them. This CDR3 comprises 12 residues. CDR3 sequence reads: CASRAGSYGYTF. The CDR3 bases are TGTGCCAGCAGGGCGGGGAGCTATGGCTACACCTTC.

The chain links TRBV7-2 to TRBJ2-6; 8 bases fit TRBD2. This CDR3 region has 17 residues. Germline loops: CDR1 SGHTA, CDR2 FQGNSA. Losses at the gene ends were 1 base for V and 4 bases for J; bases not matched to a gene: 6. The CDR3 reads CASSLVAGTRGANVLTF. Here the CDR3 DNA reads TGTGCCAGCAGCTTAGTAGCGGGAACGAGAGGGGCCAACGTCCTGACTTTC.

The gene calls are TRBV19 and TRBJ1-2; TRBD1 agrees at 7 bases. With 5 bases clipped from V and 8 bases from J, the junction kept 5 bases outside the gene matches. CDR3 length: 12 residues. Germline CDR1 LNHDA, CDR2 SQIVND (reference sequence). The CDR3 region is CASSPQGDGYTF. The CDR3 DNA is TGTGCCAGTAGTCCCCAGGGGGACGGCTACACCTTC.

This clone occurred once. The chain is built from TRBV6-5 and TRBJ2-2; D is unclear. CDR1 and CDR2 (germline): MNHEY, SVGAGI. V dropped 3 bases and J dropped 0 bases, with 5 bases sitting between them. CDR3 length equals 14 residues. The CDR3 nucleotides read TGTGCCAGCAGTTATCTCGCGAACACCGGGGAGCTGTTTTTT. It encodes CASSYLANTGELFF.

CDR3 DNA: TGCGCCAGCAGCCCCGCCTTGAGTAACACCGGGGAGCTGTTTTTT. As protein: CASSPALSNTGELFF. The chain joins TRBV5-1 to TRBJ2-2; D unclear. Germline CDR1 SGHRS, CDR2 YFSETQ. Deletions cut 4 bases from V and 2 bases from J, with 12 bases between. This CDR3 has 15 residues. Variable domain in full (rest from reference TRBV5-1 and TRBJ2-2): KAGVTQTPRYLIKTRGQQVTLSCSPISGHRSVSWYQQTPGQGLQFLFEYFSETQRNKGNFPGRFSGRQFSNSRSEMNVSTLELGDSALYLCASSPALSNTGELFFGEGSRLTVL.

V is TRBV5-1 and J is TRBJ2-6, with 7 bases fitting TRBD1. CDR1 SGHRS and CDR2 YFSETQ come from the germline V gene. J was trimmed by 0 bases and V by 7 bases; bases with no gene match: 4. CDR3 length: 15 residues. CDR3: CASRDSPSGANVLTF. For the CDR3, the DNA is TGCGCCAGCCGGGACAGTCCCTCTGGGGCCAACGTCCTGACTTTC.

This clone occurred a few times. This chain joins TRBV29-1 and TRBJ2-1; possibly TRBD2 for D (5 bases). The germline V gene encodes CDR1 SQVTM and CDR2 ANQGSEA. V dropped 4 bases and J dropped 9 bases, with 16 bases sitting between them. There are 13 residues in the CDR3. The DNA for the CDR3 is TGCAGCGTTGGGACTCGGGCCGCCAGTGAGCAGTTCTTC. Translation gives CSVGTRAASEQFF.

This clone showed up just a few times. The chain employs TRBV6-2 or TRBV6-3 and TRBJ2-5, with D hard to call. V gave up 4 bases and J gave up 2 bases, with 8 bases separating them. The germline V gene has CDR1 MNHEY and CDR2 SVGEGT. The CDR3 is 13 residues long. CDR3 in DNA: TGTGCCAGCAGTTCGGTGTTACAAGAGACCCAGTACTTC. This codes for CASSSVLQETQYF.

This rearrangement joins TRBV30 to TRBJ1-3; D is possibly TRBD1 (6 bases). The CDR3 runs to 14 residues. Germline CDR1 and CDR2: GTSNPN and SVGIG (reference sequence). V was clipped by 2 bases and J by 3 bases, with 11 bases between them. CDR3 in DNA: TGTGCCTGGAGTATAGGGGGAGTTGGAAACACCATATATTTT. It is translated as CAWSIGGVGNTIYF.

Only a few counts were recorded for this clone. V and J are TRBV19 and TRBJ1-1; D is undetermined. Germline V gene sequence: CDR1 LNHDA, CDR2 SQIVND (reference sequence). The CDR3 covers 14 residues. With 1 base removed from V and 3 bases from J, the gap between germline ends came to 9 bases. The CDR3 region is CASSIGRRDTEAFF. The CDR3 nucleotides are TGTGCCAGTAGTATAGGTCGTCGGGACACTGAAGCTTTCTTT.

This chain connects TRBV10-1 to TRBJ1-1, with D hard to call. Germline V gene lookup returns CDR1 WNHNN and CDR2 SYGVQD (reference sequence). The ends were cut back, 0 bases at V and 4 bases at J, with 12 bases in the middle. The CDR3 runs 15 residues. In nucleotides, the CDR3 is TGCGCCAGCAGTGAGTCGTTGGAGTTTGGCACTGAAGCTTTCTTT. This codes for CASSESLEFGTEAFF.

The CDR3 loop is CASSGSTGDGQYF. The CDR3 DNA reads as TGTGCCAGCAGTGGGTCCACAGGGGACGGGCAGTACTTC. J is TRBJ2-7 and V is TRBV2, with TRBD1 matching over 7 bases. V was clipped by 4 bases and J by 9 bases; unmatched bases: 9. Germline lookup yields CDR1 SNHLY and CDR2 FYNNEI. The CDR3 is made up of 13 amino acids.

The J gene is TRBJ2-3, the V gene TRBV7-2; a possible D gene is TRBD1 (6 bases). The V gene lost 3 bases and the J gene lost 4 bases, with 8 bases spanning the gap. Germline loops: CDR1 SGHTA, CDR2 FQGNSA. The CDR3 has 13 amino acids. The DNA of the CDR3 is TGTGCCAGCAGCTTCTCAGGGGCAGATACGCAGTATTTT. It yields the protein CASSFSGADTQYF.

CDR3 sequence: CASSFVSNTEAFF. The CDR3 DNA follows: TGTGCCAGCAGCTTCGTTTCGAACACTGAAGCTTTCTTT. The genes are TRBV11-2 and TRBJ1-1; D call uncertain. The CDR3 runs to 13 residues. Per the germline V gene, CDR1 is SGHAT and CDR2 is FQNNGV. Trimming took off 3 bases at V and 1 base at J, with 6 bases between the two ends.

J is TRBJ1-2 and V is TRBV29-1; 8 bases align to TRBD1. CDR1 is SQVTM, CDR2 ANQGSEA, per germline. V trimming: 1 base; J trimming: 4 bases; junction bases outside the gene matches: 5. The CDR3 runs 14 residues. The CDR3: CSVEATGDGYGYTF. In DNA, the CDR3 is TGCAGCGTTGAAGCGACAGGGGACGGCTATGGCTACACCTTC.

The V gene is TRBV7-9, the J gene TRBJ1-2; 10 nucleotides match TRBD1. The V and J ends lost 1 base and 4 bases, in that order; junction bases with no gene match: 9. CDR1 is SEHNR and CDR2 is FQNEAQ in the germline V gene (reference sequence). The CDR3 extends over 17 amino acids. The CDR3 nucleotides read TGTGCCAGCAGCTTAGGGGACAGGGGAGAGATCGGCTATGGCTACACCTTC. Its translation: CASSLGDRGEIGYGYTF.

This chain connects TRBV30 to TRBJ2-2; 10 bases match TRBD2. Germline values: CDR1 GTSNPN, CDR2 SVGIG (reference sequence). The CDR3 contains 18 residues. J lost 4 bases, V lost 0 bases, and 11 bases had no gene match. DNA for the CDR3: TGTGCCTGGAGTGTTGTTTGGACTAGCGGCCGGGGCACCGGGGAGCTGTTTTTT. Encoded protein: CAWSVVWTSGRGTGELFF.

The chain recombines TRBV7-2 with TRBJ2-7; 13 bases fit TRBD2. J gave up 4 bases and V 6 bases, and 6 bases lay outside the gene matches. Germline assignment: CDR1 SGHTA and CDR2 FQGNSA. CDR3 length: 15 residues. Here the CDR3 DNA reads TGTGCCAGCAGTGGGACTAGCGGGATAGTTTACGAGCAGTACTTC. This gives the protein CASSGTSGIVYEQYF.

This rearrangement joins TRBV28 to TRBJ1-1, with a weak D call TRBD1 (5 bases). V lost 4 bases and J lost 4, with 13 bases in between. The CDR3 loop spans 14 amino acids. CDR1 and CDR2 (germline): MDHEN, SYDVKM. The CDR3, as DNA: TGTGCCAGCAGTTCCCCCGGGGGGTCCACTGAAGCTTTCTTT. Its translation: CASSSPGGSTEAFF.

This sequence joins TRBV4-1 and TRBJ2-2; possibly TRBD1 for D (5 bases). CDR1 MGHRA and CDR2 YSYEKL come from the germline V gene. The CDR3 spans 20 residues. V lost 2 bases, J lost 6 bases, and 28 bases lay in between. The CDR3 here is CASSQTPLKRTADSAGELFF. The CDR3 nucleotides read TGCGCCAGCAGCCAAACACCGCTTAAAAGGACGGCCGACAGCGCCGGGGAGCTGTTTTTT.

In its sample, this clone was seen once. CDR3 sequence reads: CASSLVAGLAGELFF. DNA for the CDR3: TGTGCCAGCAGCTTAGTAGCGGGATTGGCCGGGGAGCTGTTTTTT. The V gene is TRBV11-3, the J gene TRBJ2-2, with 8 bases aligning to TRBD2. Germline CDR1 and CDR2: SGHNT and YENEEA. V was pared by 1 base and J by 6 bases, with 4 bases of the junction left unmatched. This CDR3 is built from 15 residues.